These 19 T cell receptor beta chains were sequenced from one sample in a study of blood T cells in healthy people across ages. Then a second PCR, running about 7 to 11 cycles, was carried out with a sample-barcoded 5' primer and a J-beta primer mix. TCRdb reprocessed the 5' RACE reads via MiXCR and lists one record per CDR3 protein. The sample records approximately 960,000 distinct CDR3 sequences, almost 30% being singletons. These same data were also listed under a study on T cells of mothers and their children.

The sample comprised blood. The receptors stem from a woman aged 35 to 49 in good health.

Concerning this clonotype: The junction departs from germline at one end; a sequencing error may be responsible. V gene TRBV10-3 combines with J gene TRBJ1-4, with 9 bases identical to TRBD1. The germline CDR1 and CDR2 sequences are ENHRY and SYGVKD. This CDR3 spans 13 amino acids. This chain's CDR3 is CAISGTGPEQLFF. The CDR3 DNA is TGTGCCATCAGCGGGACAGGGCCTGAACAACTGTTTTTT.

The gene calls are TRBV10-3 and TRBJ1-1, with TRBD1 matching over 9 bases. V was clipped by 4 bases and J by 7 bases; unmatched bases: 4. Germline V lookup: CDR1 ENHRY, CDR2 SYGVKD. The CDR3 runs 13 residues. The CDR3 nucleotides are TGTGCCATCAGTGGACAGGGGGATGGTGAAGCTTTCTTT. Translated: CAISGQGDGEAFF.

This clonotype was observed many times. The chain links TRBV20-1 to TRBJ2-4, with 9 nucleotides matching TRBD1. The CDR3 spans 15 residues. Looked up from germline, CDR1 is DFQATT and CDR2 is SNEGSKA (reference sequence). Trimming at V came to 3 bases and at J to 7 bases, leaving 10 bases not matched to a gene. DNA of the CDR3: TGCAGTGCTAGTCCTACGACCGGGACAGGGAACATTCAGTACTTC. Translation: CSASPTTGTGNIQYF.

The chain has TRBV7-9 and TRBJ2-5; D possibly corresponds to TRBD1 (5 bases). The CDR3 runs to 15 residues. Looked up from germline, CDR1 is SEHNR and CDR2 is FQNEAQ (reference sequence). Trimming took 0 bases from V and 0 from J, leaving 8 bases between them. The DNA for the CDR3 is TGTGCCAGCAGCTTAGCCCAGGGTAACCAAGAGACCCAGTACTTC. Protein sequence: CASSLAQGNQETQYF.

This chain joins TRBV7-6 and TRBJ1-1, with TRBD1 as a possible D gene (5 bases). The germline CDR1 and CDR2 sequences are SGHVS and FNYEAQ. V was cut by 3 bases and J by 1 base, with 12 bases left in between. The CDR3 length is 15 residues. The CDR3 sequence: CASSFRAGQNTEAFF. CDR3 nucleotides: TGTGCCAGCAGCTTTAGGGCAGGACAGAACACTGAAGCTTTCTTT.

There are many counts of this clonotype. Mismatch with germline at one junction end may stem from a read error. This rearrangement joins TRBV2 to TRBJ1-5; 8 bases fit TRBD1. Germline-derived CDR1 and CDR2 are SNHLY and FYNNEI. This CDR3 has 14 residues. CDR3 amino acids: CASSPGQGDQPQHF. DNA of the CDR3: TGCGCCAGCAGCCCCGGACAGGGAGACCAGCCCCAGCATTTT.

This chain joins TRBV7-2 and TRBJ2-2; D may be TRBD1 (5 bases). The V end lost 3 bases, the J end lost 4 bases, and 15 bases lay between the germline ends. The germline V gene encodes CDR1 SGHTA and CDR2 FQGNSA. The CDR3 extends over 16 amino acids. CDR3 sequence (DNA): TGTGCCAGCAGCTTTGGGGCTAGTTCCCCCACCGGGGAGCTGTTTTTT. Translating gives CASSFGASSPTGELFF.

This clonotype has only a few counts. V is TRBV2 and J is TRBJ1-4; 7 bases fit TRBD1. CDR1 and CDR2 from the germline V gene are SNHLY and FYNNEI. The length of the CDR3 is 13 residues. The V gene end was trimmed by 8 bases and the J gene end by 4 bases; junction bases not matched to a gene: 4. CDR3 protein: CASYRDSNEKLFF. The CDR3 nucleotides are TGTGCCAGCTACCGGGACAGTAATGAAAAACTGTTTTTT.

In DNA, the CDR3 is TGTGCCAGCAGCTTAAACTCCGGGACGGGGTTCTACGAGCAGTACTTC. Its translation is CASSLNSGTGFYEQYF. The rearrangement links TRBV7-2 to TRBJ2-5; D tentatively reads TRBD1 or TRBD2 (5 bases each). The J call may not be correct, given that the DNA end is closer to TRBJ2-7. This CDR3 comprises 16 residues. The germline V gene has CDR1 SGHTA and CDR2 FQGNSA.

This clonotype was seen more than once but under ten times. The chain carries TRBV25-1 and TRBJ2-7; perhaps D is TRBD1 or TRBD2 (5 bases each). Deletions cut 1 base from V and 2 bases from J, with 9 bases between. CDR1 is MGHDK and CDR2 is SYGVNS in the germline V gene. The CDR3 contains 14 residues. The chain's CDR3 is CASSESGRAYEQYF. DNA of the CDR3: TGTGCCAGCAGTGAATCGGGGCGAGCCTACGAGCAGTACTTC.

This clonotype was counted many times. The chain links TRBV29-1 to TRBJ2-1, with D possibly being TRBD1 or TRBD2 (6 bases each). CDR1 and CDR2 from the germline V gene are SQVTM and ANQGSEA. Trimming stripped 4 bases from V and 7 bases from J, with 14 bases between. This CDR3 spans 13 amino acids. The CDR3 loop is CSVASGAWNEQFF. The CDR3 bases are TGCAGCGTTGCATCGGGGGCGTGGAATGAGCAGTTCTTC.

This clonotype was counted a single time. The chain joins TRBV6-2 or TRBV6-3 to TRBJ1-2; D perhaps matches TRBD1 (6 bases). This CDR3 has 12 amino acids. V dropped 11 bases and J dropped 4 bases, with 14 bases sitting between them. In germline, CDR1 is MNHEY, CDR2 SVGEGT. CDR3 coding DNA: TGTGCCGGCAACAGGGCCGCCTATGGCTACACCTTC. Protein sequence: CAGNRAAYGYTF.

The chain links TRBV9 to TRBJ1-1; possibly TRBD1 for D (5 bases). Germline V lookup: CDR1 SGDLS, CDR2 YYNGEE. The CDR3 length is 15 residues. The V gene lost 4 bases and the J gene lost 4 bases, with 17 bases spanning the gap. CDR3 DNA sequence: TGTGCCAGCAGCACAGGCTTTGGGAGGGGCACTGAAGCTTTCTTT. Residues: CASSTGFGRGTEAFF. The full variable domain, its missing parts supplied by reference TRBV9 and TRBJ1-1, is DSGVTQTPKHLITATGQRVTLRCSPRSGDLSVYWYQQSLDQGLQFLIQYYNGEERAKGNILERFSAQQFPDLHSELNLSSLELGDSALYFCASSTGFGRGTEAFFGQGTRLTVV.

This clonotype appeared a few times. The CDR3 bases are TGTGCCAGCAGCGTACGTGGGACAGGCTATGGCTACACCTTC. Translating gives CASSVRGTGYGYTF. V is TRBV9 and J is TRBJ1-2; 8 positions match TRBD1. The junction had 3 bases not matched to a gene; V was cut back by 1 base and J by 4 bases. The germline gives CDR1 SGDLS, CDR2 YYNGEE. CDR3 length: 14 residues.

This clonotype was recorded many times. This chain uses TRBV6-5 with TRBJ1-1; a possible D gene is TRBD1 (5 bases). Trimming stripped 4 bases from V and 1 base from J, with 10 bases between. This CDR3 contains 14 residues. Germline V CDR1 and CDR2: MNHEY, SVGAGI. CDR3 nucleotide sequence: TGTGCCAGCAGTTTGGGGGAGGCGAACACTGAAGCTTTCTTT. Protein: CASSLGEANTEAFF.

The table lists this clonotype with many counts. This chain links TRBV7-9 with TRBJ1-1; the D is unclear. The length of the CDR3 is 19 residues. Trimming left V 5 bases short and J 3 bases short, with 28 bases between. Germline V CDR1 and CDR2: SEHNR, FQNEAQ (reference sequence). CDR3 sequence (DNA): TGTGCCAGCAGCCTCCCGACCAAAATTATTACGACTGTAGACACTGAAGCTTTCTTT. It specifies CASSLPTKIITTVDTEAFF.

This clonotype was counted ten times or more. The chain employs TRBV7-9 and TRBJ2-5; D possibly uses TRBD1 or TRBD2 (5 bases each). The length of the CDR3 is 13 residues. The germline V and J ends were trimmed by 5 bases and 7 bases, with 14 bases remaining between them. CDR1 SEHNR and CDR2 FQNEAQ come from the germline V gene (reference sequence). The CDR3 coding sequence is TGTGCCAGCAGCCGGGACCGGCTTATGACCCAGTACTTC. Translated: CASSRDRLMTQYF.

The CDR3 sequence: CASRASVQDVYEQYF. CDR3 nucleotides: TGTGCCAGCAGAGCCTCGGTACAGGACGTCTACGAGCAGTACTTC. The chain recombines TRBV27 with TRBJ2-7, with D perhaps TRBD1 (5 bases). This CDR3 has 15 amino acids. Looked up from germline, CDR1 is MNHEY and CDR2 is SMNVEV (reference sequence). The V and J ends lost 6 bases and 3 bases respectively, with 18 bases between them.

Worth noting for this clonotype: Germline is not matched at one junction end, which may reflect a read error. This chain uses TRBV20-1 with TRBJ2-5, with D perhaps TRBD1 (6 bases). The germline CDR1 and CDR2 sequences are DFQATT and SNEGSKA (reference sequence). The CDR3 runs to 13 residues. This CDR3 is CSAPTGFGEIQYF. CDR3 in DNA: TGCAGTGCCCCAACAGGGTTCGGAGAGATCCAGTACTTC.